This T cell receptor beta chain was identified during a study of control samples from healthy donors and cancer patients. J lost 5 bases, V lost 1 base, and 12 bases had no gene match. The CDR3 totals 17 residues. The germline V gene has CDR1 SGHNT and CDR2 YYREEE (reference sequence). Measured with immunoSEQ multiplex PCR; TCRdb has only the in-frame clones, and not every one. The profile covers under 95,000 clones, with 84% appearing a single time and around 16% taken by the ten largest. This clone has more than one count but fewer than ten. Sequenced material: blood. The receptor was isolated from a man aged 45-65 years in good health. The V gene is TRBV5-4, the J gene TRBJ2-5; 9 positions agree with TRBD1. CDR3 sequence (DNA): TGTGCCAGCAGCTTGAGTCCTAACAGGGGGCTTGGGGAGACCCAGTACTTC. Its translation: CASSLSPNRGLGETQYF. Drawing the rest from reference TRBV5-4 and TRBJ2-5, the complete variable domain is ETGVTQSPTHLIKTRGQQVTLRCSSQSGHNTVSWYQQALGQGPQFIFQYYREEENGRGNFPPRFSGLQFPNYSSELNVNALELDDSALYLCASSLSPNRGLGETQYFGPGTRLLVL.